The 26 T cell receptor beta chains presented below share a single source sample, sequenced in a study of T cell responses to AZD1222 COVID-19 vaccine. The method was immunoSEQ multiplex PCR; TCRdb's version includes in-frame clones alone and lacks a portion of them. Here the sample spans about 94,000 clones, approximately 90% being singletons. Here the sequenced sample was peripheral blood, taken on day 0 of AZD1222 vaccination. The receptors derive from an adult in good health.

The table lists this clone with a count of one. The V and J genes are TRBV6-5 and TRBJ2-7, with 7 bases that match TRBD2. The CDR3 runs to 14 residues. J gave up 0 bases and V 8 bases, and 7 bases lay outside the gene matches. CDR1 and CDR2 from the germline V gene are MNHEY and SVGAGI. The CDR3 is CASGEGASSYEQYF. DNA of the CDR3: TGTGCCAGCGGGGAGGGCGCGAGCTCCTACGAGCAGTACTTC.

The CDR3 spells CASSQDRSDNYGYTF. The CDR3 nucleotides are TGTGCCAGCAGCCAGGACAGATCCGATAATTATGGCTACACCTTC. The chain links TRBV5-6 to TRBJ1-2; D possibly corresponds to TRBD1 (6 bases). Germline lookup yields CDR1 SGHDT and CDR2 YYEEEE. Trimming took 4 bases from V and 5 from J, leaving 18 bases between them. The CDR3 is 15 amino acids.

The V call is TRBV5-1, the J call TRBJ1-1, with 9 bases aligning to TRBD1. V dropped 5 bases and J dropped 4; count of bases not matched to a gene: 12. The germline V gene has CDR1 SGHRS and CDR2 YFSETQ. The CDR3 runs 16 residues. This chain's CDR3 is CASRGQGGRTGTEAFF. CDR3 nucleotide sequence: TGCGCCAGCAGGGGACAGGGAGGTCGTACGGGCACTGAAGCTTTCTTT.

This rearrangement joins TRBV9 to TRBJ1-1, with D maybe TRBD1 (5 bases). The germline V and J ends were trimmed by 7 bases and 0 bases, with 13 bases remaining between them. The CDR3 has 14 residues. Looked up from germline, CDR1 is SGDLS and CDR2 is YYNGEE. The CDR3 region has the DNA TGTGCCAGCTCCAATGGGGGGTTGAACACTGAAGCTTTCTTT. It specifies CASSNGGLNTEAFF.

The chain has TRBV7-9 and TRBJ2-5; a possible D gene is TRBD2 (6 bases). CDR3 length: 14 residues. The V gene's germline CDR1 is SEHNR and CDR2 FQNEAQ (reference sequence). Trimming shortened V by 5 bases and J by 7 bases, and 17 bases separated the two germline ends. As DNA, the CDR3 is TGTGCCAGCAGCCCAGGGACTGGCCATGGGACCCAGTACTTC. As protein: CASSPGTGHGTQYF.

V gene TRBV6-5 combines with J gene TRBJ2-5; D tentatively reads TRBD1 or TRBD2 (5 bases each). CDR1 and CDR2 (germline): MNHEY, SVGAGI. Trimming stripped 6 bases from V and 5 bases from J, with 13 bases between. This CDR3 is built from 13 residues. The CDR3 DNA reads TGTGCCAGCAGCAGGGAGAGTTTGGAGACCCAGTACTTC. It translates to CASSRESLETQYF.

The rearrangement uses TRBV7-9 and TRBJ1-2; 7 nucleotides match TRBD1. Germline values: CDR1 SEHNR, CDR2 FQNEAQ (reference sequence). Trimming took 2 bases from V and 1 from J; bases not matched to a gene: 7. The CDR3 sequence is 16 residues long. The CDR3 DNA sequence: TGTGCCAGCAGCTTACCTCCGGGACAGCATAACTATGGCTACACCTTC. Protein: CASSLPPGQHNYGYTF. The full variable domain, with the rest looked up from reference TRBV7-9 and TRBJ1-2, is DTGVSQNPRHKITKRGQNVTFRCDPISEHNRLYWYRQTLGQGPEFLTYFQNEAQLEKSRLLSDRFSAERPKGSFSTLEIQRTEQGDSAMYLCASSLPPGQHNYGYTFGSGTRLTVV.

The chain employs TRBV3-1 (or the pseudogene TRBV3-2) and TRBJ2-1; 8 bases map to TRBD2. CDR1 is LGHDT and CDR2 is YNNKEL in the germline V gene (reference sequence). The CDR3 has 17 residues. Germline trimming cut 8 bases from V and 0 bases from J; bases unmatched to any gene: 12. This CDR3 reads CASPGTRILSSYNEQFF. DNA of the CDR3: TGTGCCAGCCCCGGGACTAGAATCTTGAGCTCCTACAATGAGCAGTTCTTC.

This clone was seen a single time. The chain is built from TRBV11-2 and TRBJ2-7; D possibly corresponds to TRBD1 (6 bases). The CDR3 extends over 13 amino acids. Looked up from germline, CDR1 is SGHAT and CDR2 is FQNNGV. The ends were cut back, 8 bases at V and 7 bases at J, with 18 bases in the middle. The DNA for the CDR3 is TGTGCCAGCGGAAACAGAGGGGGTTCTGAGCAGTACTTC. The encoded protein is CASGNRGGSEQYF.

This clone showed up just a few times. The chain has TRBV19 and TRBJ1-1, with a possible D match to TRBD1 (5 bases). CDR1 and CDR2 from the germline V gene are LNHDA and SQIVND (reference sequence). The CDR3 has 14 residues. V lost 5 bases and J 4 bases, leaving 14 bases between the germline ends. The CDR3 region has the DNA TGTGCCAGTAGTTCCTCAGGGAGGGCCACTGAAGCTTTCTTT. Encoded protein: CASSSSGRATEAFF. The variable domain in full, completed from reference TRBV19 and TRBJ1-1, reads DGGITQSPKYLFRKEGQNVTLSCEQNLNHDAMYWYRQDPGQGLRLIYYSQIVNDFQKGDIAEGYSVSREKKESFPLTVTSAQKNPTAFYLCASSSSGRATEAFFGQGTRLTVV.

The chain combines TRBV5-6 with TRBJ2-2, with a weak D call TRBD1 (5 bases). Germline-derived CDR1 and CDR2 are SGHDT and YYEEEE. The CDR3 contains 15 residues. V lost 4 bases, J lost 0 bases, and 10 bases lay in between. As DNA, the CDR3 is TGTGCCAGCAGCCGGTGGGGCGCGAACACCGGGGAGCTGTTTTTT. Residues: CASSRWGANTGELFF.

The chain uses TRBV11-1 and TRBJ2-2; D assignment may be TRBD1 or TRBD2 (5 bases each). The CDR3 extends over 15 amino acids. The V gene lost 6 bases and the J gene lost 0 bases, with 11 bases spanning the gap. Germline CDR1 and CDR2: SGHAT and FQDESV (reference sequence). CDR3 region: CASRTGTANTGELFF. CDR3 nucleotide sequence: TGTGCCAGCAGGACCGGGACGGCGAACACCGGGGAGCTGTTTTTT.

The chain joins TRBV10-1 to TRBJ2-3, with D possibly being TRBD1 or TRBD2 (5 bases each). V lost 6 bases, J lost 2 bases, and 15 bases lay in between. The CDR3 spans 15 residues. Germline CDR1 reads WNHNN; CDR2 reads SYGVQD (reference sequence). CDR3 in amino acids: CASRAGTLNTDTQYF. The CDR3 bases are TGCGCCAGCAGAGCCGGGACCCTAAACACAGATACGCAGTATTTT.

The V gene is TRBV9, the J gene TRBJ2-2; the D is unclear. V lost 0 bases, J lost 5 bases, and 11 bases lay in between. The germline CDR1 and CDR2 sequences are SGDLS and YYNGEE. This CDR3 has 15 amino acids. The CDR3 nucleotides read TGTGCCAGCAGCGTAGAAGGATCGTGGACCGGGGAGCTGTTTTTT. As protein: CASSVEGSWTGELFF.

The J gene is TRBJ2-4, the V gene TRBV16, with a weak D call TRBD1 (5 bases). Germline V gene lookup returns CDR1 KGHSY and CDR2 FQNENV. The CDR3 extends over 18 amino acids. V shed 0 bases and J shed 3 bases, with 18 bases lying between them. CDR3 in amino acids: CASSQSTPRDLVKNIQYF. The CDR3 bases are TGTGCCAGCAGCCAATCTACCCCCAGGGATTTAGTCAAAAACATTCAGTACTTC.

This clone was counted a few times. V usage is TRBV7-9 and J usage is TRBJ1-6; a possible D gene is TRBD1 (5 bases). The CDR3 totals 14 residues. Germline CDR1 reads SEHNR; CDR2 reads FQNEAQ (reference sequence). V lost 0 bases and J 10 bases, leaving 10 bases between the germline ends. The CDR3 bases are TGTGCCAGCAGCTTAGCCGGAAGGGACTCACCCCTCCACTTT. Amino acid sequence: CASSLAGRDSPLHF.

The chain employs TRBV6-5 and TRBJ2-7; 8 positions agree with TRBD1. There are 14 residues in the CDR3. Per germline, CDR1 MNHEY and CDR2 SVGAGI. The V and J ends lost 4 bases and 0 bases, in that order; junction bases with no gene match: 2. The CDR3 bases are TGTGCCAGCAGTTCCGACAGGGGCTCCTACGAGCAGTACTTC. Protein product: CASSSDRGSYEQYF.

J is TRBJ2-7 and V is TRBV11-1; possible D gene TRBD1, 6 bases. The V gene lost 4 bases and the J gene lost 5 bases, with 15 bases spanning the gap. The germline V gene encodes CDR1 SGHAT and CDR2 FQDESV (reference sequence). CDR3 length: 14 residues. CDR3 DNA sequence: TGTGCCAGCAGCTACGAGACAGGTTACCACGAGCAGTACTTC. Translated: CASSYETGYHEQYF.

There are a few counts of this clone. V is TRBV28 and J is TRBJ1-4; D call uncertain. This CDR3 spans 14 amino acids. Germline assignment: CDR1 MDHEN and CDR2 SYDVKM. Trimming left V 6 bases short and J 7 bases short, with 15 bases between. The DNA for the CDR3 is TGTGCCAGCAGCTCCGGTTCCGCGTCTGAAAAACTGTTTTTT. It specifies CASSSGSASEKLFF.

The chain recombines TRBV5-5 with TRBJ1-2; no clear D. Trimming shortened V by 0 bases and J by 1 base, and 7 bases separated the two germline ends. The CDR3 consists of 14 residues. Per the germline V gene, CDR1 is SGHKS and CDR2 is YYEKEE (reference sequence). This CDR3 reads CASSLGGFNYGYTF. In nucleotides, the CDR3 is TGTGCCAGCAGCTTGGGAGGTTTTAACTATGGCTACACCTTC. The whole variable domain, filled in from reference TRBV5-5 and TRBJ1-2, reads DAGVTQSPTHLIKTRGQQVTLRCSPISGHKSVSWYQQVLGQGPQFIFQYYEKEERGRGNFPDRFSARQFPNYSSELNVNALLLGDSALYLCASSLGGFNYGYTFGSGTRLTVV.

The rearrangement links TRBV7-3 to TRBJ2-3; a possible D gene is TRBD2 (7 bases). Trimming removed 8 bases from V and 6 bases from J, with 21 bases in between. The CDR3 contains 15 residues. Germline V lookup: CDR1 SGHTA, CDR2 FQGTGA. CDR3 DNA: TGTGCCAGCCAACTCGTAGGGGGGGCCCGGGATACGCAGTATTTT. It translates to CASQLVGGARDTQYF. Filled out from reference TRBV7-3 and TRBJ2-3, the complete variable domain reads GAGVSQTPSNKVTEKGKYVELRCDPISGHTALYWYRQSLGQGPEFLIYFQGTGAADDSGLPNDRFFAVRPEGSVSTLKIQRTERGDSAVYLCASQLVGGARDTQYFGPGTRLTVL.

This sequence joins TRBV6-5 and TRBJ1-1, with D maybe TRBD1 (6 bases). The length of the CDR3 is 14 residues. Germline CDR1 MNHEY, CDR2 SVGAGI. V dropped 5 bases and J dropped 1 base, with 11 bases sitting between them. The CDR3 loop is CASSKAGANTEAFF. As DNA, the CDR3 is TGTGCCAGCAGTAAGGCAGGGGCGAACACTGAAGCTTTCTTT.

The V and J genes are TRBV6-5 and TRBJ2-5, with 7 nucleotides matching TRBD2. The length of the CDR3 is 13 residues. J lost 2 bases, V lost 7 bases, and 4 bases had no gene match. Germline V gives CDR1 MNHEY, CDR2 SVGAGI. The DNA of the CDR3 is TGTGCCAGCATGTGGGGGGGACAAGAGACCCAGTACTTC. This encodes CASMWGGQETQYF.

The chain joins TRBV30 to TRBJ1-2; D might be TRBD1 (5 bases). Trimming stripped 3 bases from V and 2 bases from J, with 16 bases between. The CDR3 length is 15 residues. Per germline, CDR1 GTSNPN and CDR2 SVGIG (reference sequence). CDR3 sequence (DNA): TGTGCCTGGAGCACTTGGGACGGAGGGAACTATGGCTACACCTTC. Its protein is CAWSTWDGGNYGYTF. Drawing the rest from reference TRBV30 and TRBJ1-2, the complete variable domain is SQTIHQWPATLVQPVGSPLSLECTVEGTSNPNLYWYRQAAGRGLQLLFYSVGIGQISSEVPQNLSASRPQDRQFILSSKKLLLSDSGFYLCAWSTWDGGNYGYTFGSGTRLTVV.

The chain uses TRBV7-9 and TRBJ2-7; D not resolved. CDR1 is SEHNR and CDR2 is FQNEAQ in the germline V gene (reference sequence). The CDR3 spans 14 residues. Between the trimmed V and J ends, which lost 1 base and 7 bases, there was a span of 14 bases. The CDR3 nucleotides are TGTGCCAGCAGCTTAGAGTTGGGCCCCAGTGAGCAGTACTTC. It yields the protein CASSLELGPSEQYF. Using reference TRBV7-9 and TRBJ2-7 for the parts outside the CDR3, the full variable domain is DTGVSQNPRHKITKRGQNVTFRCDPISEHNRLYWYRQTLGQGPEFLTYFQNEAQLEKSRLLSDRFSAERPKGSFSTLEIQRTEQGDSAMYLCASSLELGPSEQYFGPGTRLTVT.

This rearrangement joins TRBV4-2 to TRBJ2-5; 15 bases are shared with TRBD2. Germline CDR1 LGHNA, CDR2 YNFKEQ. There are 20 residues in the CDR3. Trimming cost V 4 bases and J 5 bases; bases outside gene matches: 17. CDR3 nucleotides: TGTGCCAGCAGCCCGGGACTAGCGGGGGGTCGGCGGCGGTTTAATGAGACCCAGTACTTC. Residues: CASSPGLAGGRRRFNETQYF.